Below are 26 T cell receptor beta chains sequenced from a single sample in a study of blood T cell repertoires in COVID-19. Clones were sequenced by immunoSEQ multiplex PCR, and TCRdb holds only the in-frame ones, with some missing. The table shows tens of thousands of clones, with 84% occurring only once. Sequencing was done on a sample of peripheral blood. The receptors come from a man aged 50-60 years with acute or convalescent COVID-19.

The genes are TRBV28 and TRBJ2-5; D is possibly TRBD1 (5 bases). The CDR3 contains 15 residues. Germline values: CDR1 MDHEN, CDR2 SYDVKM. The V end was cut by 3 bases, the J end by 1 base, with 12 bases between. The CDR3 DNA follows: TGTGCCAGCAGTTTCCCTGGACATCTCCAAGAGACCCAGTACTTC. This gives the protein CASSFPGHLQETQYF.

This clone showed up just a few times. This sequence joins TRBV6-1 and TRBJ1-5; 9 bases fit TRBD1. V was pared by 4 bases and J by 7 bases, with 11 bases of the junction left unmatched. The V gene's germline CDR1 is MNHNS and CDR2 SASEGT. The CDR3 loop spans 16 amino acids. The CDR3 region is CASSVNPGQGGQPQHF. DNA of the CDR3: TGTGCCAGCAGTGTCAACCCGGGACAGGGTGGGCAGCCCCAGCATTTT.

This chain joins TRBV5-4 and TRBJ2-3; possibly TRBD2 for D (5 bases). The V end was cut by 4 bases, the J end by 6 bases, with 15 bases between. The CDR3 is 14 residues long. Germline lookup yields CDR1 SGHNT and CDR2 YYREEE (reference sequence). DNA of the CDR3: TGTGCCAGCAGCCCTGGACCTGGGGAGGATACGCAGTATTTT. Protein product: CASSPGPGEDTQYF.

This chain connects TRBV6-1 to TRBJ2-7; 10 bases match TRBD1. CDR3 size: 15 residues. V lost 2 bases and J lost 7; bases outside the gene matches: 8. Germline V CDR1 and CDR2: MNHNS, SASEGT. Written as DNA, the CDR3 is TGTGCCAGCAGTGAAACCGGGACAGGGGTCGGGGAGCAGTACTTC. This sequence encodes CASSETGTGVGEQYF.

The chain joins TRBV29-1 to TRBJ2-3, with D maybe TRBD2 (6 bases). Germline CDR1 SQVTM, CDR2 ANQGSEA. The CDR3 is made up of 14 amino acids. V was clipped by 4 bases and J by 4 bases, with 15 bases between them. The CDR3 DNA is TGCAGCGTTGGAGGTGGGGACTCGGCAGATACGCAGTATTTT. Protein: CSVGGGDSADTQYF.

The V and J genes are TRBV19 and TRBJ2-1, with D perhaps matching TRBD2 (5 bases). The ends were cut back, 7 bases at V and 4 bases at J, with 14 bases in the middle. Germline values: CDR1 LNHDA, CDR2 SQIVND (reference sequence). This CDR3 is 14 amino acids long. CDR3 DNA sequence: TGTGCCAGTAATCAGATCGGGGTTTACAATGAGCAGTTCTTC. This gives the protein CASNQIGVYNEQFF.

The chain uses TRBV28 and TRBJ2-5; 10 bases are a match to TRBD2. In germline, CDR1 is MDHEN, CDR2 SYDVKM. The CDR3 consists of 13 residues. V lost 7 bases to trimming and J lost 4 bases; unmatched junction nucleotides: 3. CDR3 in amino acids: CASTLAGAETQYF. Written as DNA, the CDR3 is TGTGCCAGCACCCTAGCGGGAGCAGAGACCCAGTACTTC.

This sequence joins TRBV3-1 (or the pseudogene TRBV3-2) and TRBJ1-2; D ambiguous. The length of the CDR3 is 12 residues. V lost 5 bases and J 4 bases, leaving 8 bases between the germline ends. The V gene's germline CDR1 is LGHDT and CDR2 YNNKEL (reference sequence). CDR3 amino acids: CASSGGSYGYTF. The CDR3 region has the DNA TGTGCCAGCAGCGGTGGGAGCTATGGCTACACCTTC.

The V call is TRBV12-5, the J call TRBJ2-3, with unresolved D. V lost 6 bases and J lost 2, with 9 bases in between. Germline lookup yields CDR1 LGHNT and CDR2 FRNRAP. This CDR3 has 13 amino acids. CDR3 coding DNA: TGTGCTAGTGGAACTTACTCCACAGATACGCAGTATTTT. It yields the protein CASGTYSTDTQYF.

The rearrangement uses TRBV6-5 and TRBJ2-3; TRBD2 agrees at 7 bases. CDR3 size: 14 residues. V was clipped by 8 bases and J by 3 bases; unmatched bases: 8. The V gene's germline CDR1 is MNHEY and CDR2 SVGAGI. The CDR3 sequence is CASVSGAGTDTQYF. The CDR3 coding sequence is TGTGCCAGCGTGTCGGGAGCGGGGACAGATACGCAGTATTTT.

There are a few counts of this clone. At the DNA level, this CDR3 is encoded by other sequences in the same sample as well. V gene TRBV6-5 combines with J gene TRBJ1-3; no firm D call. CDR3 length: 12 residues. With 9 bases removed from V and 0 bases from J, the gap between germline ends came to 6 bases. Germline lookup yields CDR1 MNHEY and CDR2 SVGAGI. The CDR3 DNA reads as TGTGCCAGTCATAGCTCTGGAAACACCATATATTTT. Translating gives CASHSSGNTIYF.

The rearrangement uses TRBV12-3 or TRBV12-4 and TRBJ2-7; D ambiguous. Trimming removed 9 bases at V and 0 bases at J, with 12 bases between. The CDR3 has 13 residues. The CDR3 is CASSGGSSYEQYF. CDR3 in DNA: TGTGCCAGTTCTGGTGGCAGCTCCTACGAGCAGTACTTC.

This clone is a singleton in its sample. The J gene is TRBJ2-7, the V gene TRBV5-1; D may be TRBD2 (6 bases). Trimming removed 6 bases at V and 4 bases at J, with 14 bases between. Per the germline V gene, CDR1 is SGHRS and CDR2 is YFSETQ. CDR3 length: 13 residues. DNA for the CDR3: TGCGCCAGCACCCCTGGAGGGAGTTACGAGCAGTACTTC. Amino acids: CASTPGGSYEQYF.

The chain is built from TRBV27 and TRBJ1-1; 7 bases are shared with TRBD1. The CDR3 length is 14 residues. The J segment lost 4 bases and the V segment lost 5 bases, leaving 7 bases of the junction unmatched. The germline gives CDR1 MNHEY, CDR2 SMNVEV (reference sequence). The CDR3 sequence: CASSPGGFPTEAFF. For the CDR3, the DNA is TGTGCCAGCAGTCCAGGGGGATTTCCCACTGAAGCTTTCTTT.

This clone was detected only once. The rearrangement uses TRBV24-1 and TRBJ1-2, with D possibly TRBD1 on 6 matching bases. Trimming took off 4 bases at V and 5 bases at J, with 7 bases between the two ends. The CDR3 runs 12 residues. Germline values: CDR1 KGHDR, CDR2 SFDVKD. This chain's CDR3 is CATSEDSYGYTF. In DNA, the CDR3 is TGTGCCACCAGTGAGGACAGTTATGGCTACACCTTC.

The DNA of the CDR3 is TGTGCCAGCAGCACCTGGGGACAGGGGGATGGCTACACCTTC. Its protein product is CASSTWGQGDGYTF. V and J are TRBV7-2 and TRBJ1-2; 11 nucleotides line up with TRBD1. Germline CDR1 reads SGHTA; CDR2 reads FQGNSA. This CDR3 contains 14 residues. V gave up 5 bases and J gave up 6 bases; unmatched junction bases: 5.

CDR3 loop: CASSGAYRTGGLMEAGELFF. The CDR3, as DNA: TGTGCCAGCAGTGGAGCATATAGGACAGGGGGCTTAATGGAGGCCGGGGAGCTGTTTTTT. The chain is built from TRBV2 and TRBJ2-2; TRBD1 matches at 11 bases. After removal of 4 bases from V and 6 bases from J, the junction contained 19 bases not matched to a gene. Per the germline V gene, CDR1 is SNHLY and CDR2 is FYNNEI. This CDR3 is 20 amino acids long.

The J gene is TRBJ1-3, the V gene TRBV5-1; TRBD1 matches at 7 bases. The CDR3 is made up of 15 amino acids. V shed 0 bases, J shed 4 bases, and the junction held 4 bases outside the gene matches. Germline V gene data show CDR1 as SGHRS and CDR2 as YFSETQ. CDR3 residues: CASSLEGAQGNTIYF. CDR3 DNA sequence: TGCGCCAGCAGCTTGGAGGGGGCGCAAGGAAACACCATATATTTT.

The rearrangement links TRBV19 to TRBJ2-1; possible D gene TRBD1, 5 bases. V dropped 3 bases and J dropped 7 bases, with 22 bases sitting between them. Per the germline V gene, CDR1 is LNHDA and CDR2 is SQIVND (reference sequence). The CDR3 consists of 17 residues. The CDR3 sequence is CASSIGARGPNRNEQFF. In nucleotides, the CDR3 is TGTGCCAGTAGTATTGGGGCAAGGGGCCCCAACAGGAATGAGCAGTTCTTC.

The CDR3 region is CASISLAGAGTGELFF. The CDR3 bases are TGTGCCAGCATCTCCTTAGCGGGAGCGGGCACCGGGGAGCTGTTTTTT. This sequence joins TRBV2 and TRBJ2-2; 9 nucleotides agree with TRBD2. Trimming removed 7 bases from V and 4 bases from J; junction bases left unmatched: 10. Germline CDR1 reads SNHLY; CDR2 reads FYNNEI. The CDR3 is 16 residues long.

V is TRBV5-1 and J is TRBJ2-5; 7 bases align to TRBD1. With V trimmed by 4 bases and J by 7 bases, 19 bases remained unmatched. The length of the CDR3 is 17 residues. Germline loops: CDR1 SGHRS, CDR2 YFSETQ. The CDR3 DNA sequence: TGCGCCAGCAGCGCGCCTGAACGAGACAGGGTTGATGTGACCCAGTACTTC. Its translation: CASSAPERDRVDVTQYF.

The chain's CDR3 is CASSPQSYYEQYF. CDR3 sequence (DNA): TGTGCCAGCAGTCCACAGTCCTACTACGAGCAGTACTTC. The chain employs TRBV2 and TRBJ2-7; D is ambiguous. The CDR3 sequence is 13 residues long. The V and J ends lost 5 bases and 3 bases respectively, with 11 bases between them. Germline CDR1 and CDR2: SNHLY and FYNNEI.

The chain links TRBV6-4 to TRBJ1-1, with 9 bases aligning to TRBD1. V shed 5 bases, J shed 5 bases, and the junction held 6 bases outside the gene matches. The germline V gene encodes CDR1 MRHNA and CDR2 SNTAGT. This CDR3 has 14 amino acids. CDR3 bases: TGTGCCAGCAGTCCACAGGGGGCTGGAACTGAAGCTTTCTTT. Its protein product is CASSPQGAGTEAFF.

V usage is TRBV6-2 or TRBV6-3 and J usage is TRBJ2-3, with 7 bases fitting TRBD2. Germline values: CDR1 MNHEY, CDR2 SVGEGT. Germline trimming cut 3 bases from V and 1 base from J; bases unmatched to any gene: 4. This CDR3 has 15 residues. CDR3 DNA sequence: TGTGCCAGCAGTTATTATCGGGGGGGCACAGATACGCAGTATTTT. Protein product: CASSYYRGGTDTQYF.

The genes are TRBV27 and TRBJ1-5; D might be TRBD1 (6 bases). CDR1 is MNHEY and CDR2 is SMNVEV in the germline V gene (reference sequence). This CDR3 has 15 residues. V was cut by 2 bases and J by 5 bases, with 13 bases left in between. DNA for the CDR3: TGTGCCAGCAGTTTAAAGGGCAGGGGTTATCAGCCCCAGCATTTT. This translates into CASSLKGRGYQPQHF.

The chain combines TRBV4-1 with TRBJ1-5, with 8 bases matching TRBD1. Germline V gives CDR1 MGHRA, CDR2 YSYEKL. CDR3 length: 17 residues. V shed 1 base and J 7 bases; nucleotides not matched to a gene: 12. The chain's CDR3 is CASSQAPFRGQGQPQHF. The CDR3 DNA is TGCGCCAGCAGCCAAGCCCCCTTCAGGGGGCAAGGGCAGCCCCAGCATTTT.